The clone carrying this TCR beta chain was counted only a few times. Germline CDR1 is LNHNV and CDR2 is YYDKDF (reference sequence). CDR3 length: 15 residues. Trimming at V came to 1 base and at J to 4 bases, leaving 0 bases not matched to a gene. The data stem from a study of T cell responses to AZD1222 COVID-19 vaccine. TCRdb keeps only in-frame clones here, not all; method: immunoSEQ multiplex PCR. The sample records approximately 140,000 clones, 92% being singletons. This chain joins TRBV15 and TRBJ2-3, with 12 nucleotides matching TRBD2. This TCR derives from an adult who received the AZD1222 COVID-19 vaccine. The input for sequencing was peripheral blood, taken 28 days after the second AZD1222 dose. The CDR3 DNA follows: TGTGCCACCAGCAGAGCTAGCGGGGGGGCAGATACGCAGTATTTT. Its translation: CATSRASGGADTQYF.